These 14 T cell receptor beta chains were all obtained from the same sample, sequenced in a study of persistence of HIV-infected CD4 T cells. Anti-CD3/anti-CD28 beads served as a nonspecific positive control stimulus. Responding CD4+ T cells were sorted by upregulation of both CD40 ligand and CD69. The libraries were made with immunoSEQ version 4 in survey mode. Repertoires were generated with immunoSEQ multiplex PCR, while TCRdb's copy carries only in-frame clones and drops some. The data contain roughly 48,000 clones, 88% of them singletons. No antigens are known for them. The sample in question was CD4+ T cells sorted from PBMCs after approximately 19-hour stimulation, obtained from a patient who received antiretroviral therapy. These receptors were collected from an adult woman with HIV who was CMV-seropositive.

The chain uses TRBV30 and TRBJ1-2; 7 bases map to TRBD1. This CDR3 comprises 11 residues. Germline CDR1 is GTSNPN and CDR2 is SVGIG (reference sequence). Germline trimming cut 5 bases from V and 8 bases from J; bases unmatched to any gene: 5. Written as DNA, the CDR3 is TGTGCCTGGGTGACAGGGATCGGCTACACCTTC. Translation gives CAWVTGIGYTF.

The gene calls are TRBV6-6 and TRBJ2-7; TRBD1 matches at 8 bases. After removal of 5 bases from V and 3 bases from J, the junction contained 6 bases not matched to a gene. Per the germline V gene, CDR1 is MNHNY and CDR2 is SVGAGI (reference sequence). The CDR3 is 14 residues long. The CDR3 loop is CASSTGTGGYEQYF. The CDR3 DNA is TGTGCCAGCAGTACTGGGACAGGCGGCTACGAGCAGTACTTC.

The table lists this clone with a count of one. This chain links TRBV3-1 (or the pseudogene TRBV3-2) with TRBJ1-1, with D possibly TRBD1 on 6 matching bases. The CDR3 has 16 amino acids. Germline CDR1 LGHDT, CDR2 YNNKEL (reference sequence). Trimming removed 4 bases at V and 0 bases at J, with 15 bases between. The CDR3 nucleotides are TGTGCCAGCAGCCGGACAGTCGGGCCTCTGAACACTGAAGCTTTCTTT. Translated, it gives CASSRTVGPLNTEAFF.

The CDR3 DNA follows: TGTGCCAGCATCTTGCAGTTAAACTACAATGAGCAGTTCTTC. Amino acid sequence: CASILQLNYNEQFF. The V gene is TRBV6-5, the J gene TRBJ2-1; no definite D call. Trimming stripped 7 bases from V and 3 bases from J, with 13 bases between. Germline V CDR1 and CDR2: MNHEY, SVGAGI. The CDR3 is made up of 14 amino acids.

The chain carries TRBV10-3 and TRBJ2-3, with a possible D match to TRBD1 (5 bases). Germline values: CDR1 ENHRY, CDR2 SYGVKD. Trimming removed 0 bases at V and 0 bases at J, with 13 bases between. The CDR3 is 17 residues long. CDR3 sequence reads: CAISESTRQFSTDTQYF. Written as DNA, the CDR3 is TGTGCCATCAGTGAGTCGACCCGACAGTTCAGCACAGATACGCAGTATTTT.

This chain joins TRBV6-1 and TRBJ2-1; 8 positions agree with TRBD2. The CDR3 spans 16 residues. V shed 4 bases, J shed 5 bases, and the junction held 10 bases outside the gene matches. Germline V CDR1 and CDR2: MNHNS, SASEGT. The CDR3 loop reads CASSGTGTSRHNEQFF. As DNA, the CDR3 is TGTGCCAGCAGTGGCACCGGGACTAGTCGGCACAATGAGCAGTTCTTC.

The J gene is TRBJ1-2, the V gene TRBV3-1 (or the pseudogene TRBV3-2), with D unresolved. V lost 4 bases to trimming and J lost 6 bases, with 18 bases between them. This CDR3 spans 15 amino acids. Germline V gene data show CDR1 as LGHDT and CDR2 as YNNKEL (reference sequence). The CDR3 spells CASSPLGPGRDGYTF. As DNA, the CDR3 is TGTGCCAGCAGCCCTTTGGGTCCAGGAAGGGATGGCTACACCTTC.

This clone was picked up a small number of times. The CDR3 spells CASTIPWAFRGLSPLHF. The CDR3 region has the DNA TGTGCCAGCACAATCCCATGGGCCTTCAGGGGTCTTTCACCCCTCCACTTT. The V gene is TRBV6-4, the J gene TRBJ1-6; D might be TRBD1 (6 bases). Trimming took 7 bases from V and 9 from J, leaving 25 bases between them. In germline, CDR1 is MRHNA, CDR2 SNTAGT. This CDR3 has 17 amino acids.

The rearrangement joins TRBV18 to TRBJ1-4; D is unclear. The CDR3 has 13 amino acids. The V gene's germline CDR1 is KGHSH and CDR2 LQKENI. V lost 2 bases, J lost 8 bases, and 9 bases lay in between. CDR3 coding DNA: TGTGCCAGCTCACCAGTCTCCCCAGAAAAACTGTTTTTT. Translating gives CASSPVSPEKLFF.

The V gene is TRBV5-8, the J gene TRBJ2-7; D is undetermined. This CDR3 comprises 12 residues. Trimming removed 4 bases from V and 3 bases from J, with 8 bases in between. Per the germline V gene, CDR1 is SGHTS and CDR2 is YDEGEE. CDR3 sequence reads: CASSPRRYEQYF. CDR3 DNA: TGTGCCAGCAGCCCCCGCCGCTACGAGCAGTACTTC.

V is TRBV5-4 and J is TRBJ1-2; D remains ambiguous. CDR1 is SGHNT, CDR2 YYREEE, per germline (reference sequence). The CDR3 spans 15 residues. V lost 0 bases, J lost 7 bases, and 16 bases lay in between. CDR3 protein: CASSLAKLMGRGYTF. In DNA, the CDR3 is TGTGCCAGCAGCTTGGCCAAGTTGATGGGTCGTGGCTACACCTTC.

The rearrangement uses TRBV5-1 and TRBJ1-1; D gene unclear. The CDR3 loop spans 13 amino acids. Germline CDR1 and CDR2: SGHRS and YFSETQ. The ends were cut back, 4 bases at V and 1 base at J, with 8 bases in the middle. This CDR3 reads CASSRRPNTEAFF. CDR3 bases: TGCGCCAGCAGCCGGCGGCCGAACACTGAAGCTTTCTTT.

This chain links TRBV19 with TRBJ2-3; D remains ambiguous. Germline CDR1 LNHDA, CDR2 SQIVND (reference sequence). The CDR3 is 15 residues long. The V end was cut by 2 bases, the J end by 4 bases, with 13 bases between. The CDR3 loop reads CASSISWVGSDTQYF. The CDR3, as DNA: TGTGCCAGTAGTATATCGTGGGTTGGGTCAGATACGCAGTATTTT.

The rearrangement joins TRBV19 to TRBJ1-5; 7 nucleotides line up with TRBD1. Germline values: CDR1 LNHDA, CDR2 SQIVND (reference sequence). The CDR3 sequence is 15 residues long. J gave up 2 bases and V 2 bases, and 3 bases lay outside the gene matches. The chain's CDR3 is CASSIRQGGNQPQHF. The CDR3 DNA follows: TGTGCCAGTAGTATAAGGCAGGGGGGCAATCAGCCCCAGCATTTT.